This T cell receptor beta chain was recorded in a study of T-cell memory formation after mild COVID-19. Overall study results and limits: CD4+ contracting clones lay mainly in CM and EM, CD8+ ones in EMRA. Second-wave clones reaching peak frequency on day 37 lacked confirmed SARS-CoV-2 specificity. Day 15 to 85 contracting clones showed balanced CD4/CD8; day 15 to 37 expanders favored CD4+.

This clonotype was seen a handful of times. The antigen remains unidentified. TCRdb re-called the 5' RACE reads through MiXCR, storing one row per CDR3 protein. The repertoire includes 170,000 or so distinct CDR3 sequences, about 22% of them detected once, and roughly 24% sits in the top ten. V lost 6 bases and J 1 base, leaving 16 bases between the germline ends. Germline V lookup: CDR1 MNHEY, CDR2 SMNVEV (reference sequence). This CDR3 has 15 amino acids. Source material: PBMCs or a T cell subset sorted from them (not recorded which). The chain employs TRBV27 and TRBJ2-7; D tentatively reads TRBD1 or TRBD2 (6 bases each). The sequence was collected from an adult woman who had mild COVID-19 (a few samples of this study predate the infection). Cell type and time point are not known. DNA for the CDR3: TGTGCCAGCAGACTTACCGGGGGCAGTTCCTACGAGCAGTACTTC. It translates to CASRLTGGSSYEQYF.